This entry lists 32 T cell receptor beta chains sequenced from one sample in a study of T cell changes during pregnancy in multiple sclerosis. Some clones are missing from TCRdb's copy, which holds only in-frame ones; the method was immunoSEQ multiplex PCR. The sample comprises over 85,000 clones, 75% to 95% of which are singletons, and about 1.8% rests with the top ten. The specimen was peripheral blood, collected in the first trimester of pregnancy. The receptor set was obtained from a female donor in good health, enrolled as a control in a pregnancy study.

The chain links TRBV7-6 to TRBJ1-2, with TRBD1 matching 9 bases. The ends lost 9 bases at V and 4 bases at J; junction bases unmatched: 18. Germline CDR1 is SGHVS and CDR2 is FNYEAQ. This CDR3 contains 17 residues. CDR3 in amino acids: CASAEGVGTGLPYGYTF. CDR3 nucleotide sequence: TGTGCCAGTGCGGAGGGGGTCGGGACAGGGCTCCCCTATGGCTACACCTTC.

This clone came up once. This rearrangement joins TRBV11-3 to TRBJ2-7; D is unresolved. The germline gives CDR1 SGHNT, CDR2 YENEEA. V was shortened by 4 bases and J by 0 bases, with 7 bases between the two germline ends. There are 13 residues in the CDR3. DNA of the CDR3: TGTGCCAGCAGCTCTAAGAACTCCTACGAGCAGTACTTC. It translates to CASSSKNSYEQYF.

V and J are TRBV9 and TRBJ1-2; 7 bases are shared with TRBD1. The CDR3 has 13 amino acids. Per germline, CDR1 SGDLS and CDR2 YYNGEE. V lost 0 bases, J lost 8 bases, and 4 bases stayed unmatched. The CDR3 DNA reads TGTGCCAGCAGCGTAGGGACAGGCGGAGGCTACACCTTC. This codes for CASSVGTGGGYTF.

Only one count was recorded for this clone. The genes are TRBV14 and TRBJ1-6; D may be TRBD1 (6 bases). Trimming pared 0 bases from V and 6 bases from J, leaving 9 bases between. This CDR3 is 15 amino acids long. Germline assignment: CDR1 SGHDN and CDR2 FVKESK. The CDR3 here is CASSQDGRGNSPLHF. As DNA, the CDR3 is TGTGCCAGCAGCCAAGATGGCAGGGGTAATTCACCCCTCCACTTT.

The V call is TRBV30, the J call TRBJ1-2, with a possible D match to TRBD1 (6 bases). Germline values: CDR1 GTSNPN, CDR2 SVGIG (reference sequence). The CDR3 runs to 15 residues. Deletions cut 3 bases from V and 3 bases from J, with 17 bases between. The DNA of the CDR3 is TGTGCCTGGAGGGCAGACAGGAATACTTACTATGGCTACACCTTC. This codes for CAWRADRNTYYGYTF.

The chain has TRBV9 and TRBJ2-1, with 9 bases lining up with TRBD1. Per germline, CDR1 SGDLS and CDR2 YYNGEE. This CDR3 comprises 16 residues. Trimming removed 3 bases from V and 5 bases from J; junction bases left unmatched: 9. The CDR3 region is CASSGLGTGRNNEQFF. The CDR3 DNA follows: TGTGCCAGCAGCGGCCTCGGGACAGGGAGGAACAATGAGCAGTTCTTC.

This chain uses TRBV7-2 with TRBJ1-1; TRBD1 agrees at 10 bases. Germline values: CDR1 SGHTA, CDR2 FQGNSA. This CDR3 is built from 14 residues. Trimming removed 8 bases from V and 5 bases from J; junction bases left unmatched: 8. The CDR3 region is CASCGTGVLTEAFF. The CDR3 nucleotides are TGTGCCAGCTGCGGGACAGGGGTACTGACTGAAGCTTTCTTT.

This clone was seen a single time. V is TRBV20-1 and J is TRBJ1-1, with D unresolved. Trimming took 6 bases from V and 5 from J, leaving 10 bases between them. The CDR3 has 11 amino acids. The germline CDR1 and CDR2 sequences are DFQATT and SNEGSKA (reference sequence). CDR3 in amino acids: CSARAWTEAFF. As DNA, the CDR3 is TGCAGTGCGAGGGCATGGACTGAAGCTTTCTTT.

The chain couples TRBV19 to TRBJ1-1; D is undetermined. There are 13 residues in the CDR3. V lost 3 bases, J lost 1 base, and 6 bases lay in between. CDR1 and CDR2 (germline): LNHDA, SQIVND (reference sequence). The CDR3 bases are TGTGCCAGTAGTATTGGCAGGAACACTGAAGCTTTCTTT. This codes for CASSIGRNTEAFF.

J is TRBJ1-2 and V is TRBV7-2; D is unclear. CDR1 is SGHTA, CDR2 FQGNSA, per germline. The CDR3 consists of 12 residues. V lost 0 bases to trimming and J lost 6 bases, with 5 bases between them. This CDR3 reads CASSLAGDGYTF. The CDR3 coding sequence is TGTGCCAGCAGCTTAGCGGGCGATGGCTACACCTTC.

The chain joins TRBV5-1 to TRBJ1-4; the D gene is possibly TRBD1 (6 bases). This CDR3 contains 14 residues. V was clipped by 4 bases and J by 5 bases, with 12 bases between them. In germline, CDR1 is SGHRS, CDR2 YFSETQ. CDR3 loop: CASSPGHRNEKLFF. The CDR3 nucleotides are TGCGCCAGCAGCCCGGGACACAGGAATGAAAAACTGTTTTTT.

The chain joins TRBV30 to TRBJ1-1; D uncertain. The germline CDR1 and CDR2 sequences are GTSNPN and SVGIG (reference sequence). Trimming shortened V by 2 bases and J by 5 bases, and 9 bases separated the two germline ends. CDR3 length equals 12 residues. The CDR3 DNA follows: TGTGCCTGGAGTAGCACCCGGACTGAAGCTTTCTTT. The encoded protein is CAWSSTRTEAFF.

The CDR3 spells CASSLWEGVRETQYF. The DNA of the CDR3 is TGTGCCAGCAGCTTATGGGAAGGGGTACGGGAGACCCAGTACTTC. V gene TRBV11-2 combines with J gene TRBJ2-5; D might be TRBD1 (5 bases). With 2 bases removed from V and 5 bases from J, the gap between germline ends came to 15 bases. The CDR3 totals 15 residues. Germline CDR1 is SGHAT and CDR2 is FQNNGV.

The chain has TRBV7-3 and TRBJ2-3; 10 bases line up with TRBD1. Germline CDR1 reads SGHTA; CDR2 reads FQGTGA. V trimming: 5 bases; J trimming: 6 bases; junction bases outside the gene matches: 8. This CDR3 contains 15 residues. CDR3 protein: CASSPLTGGGDTQYF. The CDR3 bases are TGTGCCAGCAGCCCCTTGACAGGGGGCGGCGATACGCAGTATTTT.

For the CDR3, the DNA is TGTGCCAGCAGCCACTACTACCCCCCGGGAGAAACTGAAGCTTTCTTT. It specifies CASSHYYPPGETEAFF. The chain carries TRBV4-2 and TRBJ1-1; D is unclear. With 3 bases removed from V and 5 bases from J, the gap between germline ends came to 19 bases. Germline assignment: CDR1 LGHNA and CDR2 YNFKEQ. CDR3 size: 16 residues.

The chain couples TRBV7-2 to TRBJ2-2; D call uncertain. The germline gives CDR1 SGHTA, CDR2 FQGNSA. Trimming took 2 bases from V and 1 from J, leaving 11 bases between them. This CDR3 contains 16 residues. CDR3 in amino acids: CASSLFSLENTGELFF. The CDR3 DNA reads as TGTGCCAGCAGCTTATTTAGCCTAGAGAACACCGGGGAGCTGTTTTTT.

The V gene is TRBV6-5, the J gene TRBJ1-2, with D unclear. The V end was cut by 0 bases, the J end by 4 bases, with 12 bases between. CDR1 and CDR2 (germline): MNHEY, SVGAGI. The CDR3 consists of 15 residues. The CDR3 is CASSYSSQAGYGYTF. The CDR3 bases are TGTGCCAGCAGTTACTCGAGCCAGGCGGGCTATGGCTACACCTTC.

The chain has TRBV19 and TRBJ1-6; 7 bases line up with TRBD1. The ends lost 4 bases at V and 11 bases at J; junction bases unmatched: 5. Per germline, CDR1 LNHDA and CDR2 SQIVND (reference sequence). The CDR3 has 13 residues. In nucleotides, the CDR3 is TGTGCCAGTAGTAGGCAGGGGGTGCCACCCCTCCACTTT. Its translation is CASSRQGVPPLHF.

The CDR3 sequence: CASSPGAGNYGYTF. The DNA for the CDR3 is TGTGCCAGCTCACCCGGGGCGGGGAACTATGGCTACACCTTC. This rearrangement joins TRBV18 to TRBJ1-2; weak D call: TRBD1 (5 bases). Trimming shortened V by 3 bases and J by 2 bases, and 10 bases separated the two germline ends. The CDR3 has 14 residues. Germline CDR1 is KGHSH and CDR2 is LQKENI.

V is TRBV27 and J is TRBJ1-2, with D hard to call. The CDR3 has 13 amino acids. CDR1 and CDR2 (germline): MNHEY, SMNVEV (reference sequence). Trimming shortened V by 5 bases and J by 4 bases, and 11 bases separated the two germline ends. The CDR3 loop is CASSPGSFYGYTF. The CDR3 bases are TGTGCCAGCAGTCCCGGGTCATTCTATGGCTACACCTTC.

A word on this clone: One junction end disagrees with the germline gene, perhaps due to a read error. The chain combines TRBV7-7 with TRBJ2-1, with 7 bases fitting TRBD1. The CDR3 covers 15 residues. Germline V gene lookup returns CDR1 SSHAT and CDR2 FNYEAQ (reference sequence). The CDR3 DNA follows: TGTGCTAGCAGCTTTCAGACAGGGACGTACAATGAGCAGTTCTTC. This translates into CASSFQTGTYNEQFF.

This chain links TRBV9 with TRBJ2-3, with TRBD2 identical over 14 bases. The ends lost 4 bases at V and 6 bases at J; junction bases unmatched: 4. CDR1 and CDR2 (germline): SGDLS, YYNGEE. The CDR3 covers 15 residues. CDR3 DNA sequence: TGTGCCAGCAGCCCCCGGACTAGCGGGGGGGATACGCAGTATTTT. Translated, it gives CASSPRTSGGDTQYF.

The CDR3 reads CASSLRSSGANVLTF. The CDR3 DNA is TGTGCCAGCAGCTTACGCAGCTCTGGGGCCAACGTCCTGACTTTC. The chain links TRBV7-9 to TRBJ2-6; D remains ambiguous. The V and J ends lost 2 bases and 0 bases respectively, with 5 bases between them. The germline V gene encodes CDR1 SEHNR and CDR2 FQNEAQ (reference sequence). CDR3 length: 15 residues.

The J gene is TRBJ1-1, the V gene TRBV5-1, with 9 bases fitting TRBD1. The CDR3 runs 14 residues. From germline, CDR1 is SGHRS and CDR2 YFSETQ. Trimming removed 4 bases from V and 7 bases from J; junction bases left unmatched: 8. CDR3 amino acids: CASSGRTGAVEAFF. In nucleotides, the CDR3 is TGCGCCAGCAGCGGGCGGACAGGGGCCGTTGAAGCTTTCTTT.

V is TRBV6-1 and J is TRBJ1-1; possibly TRBD1 for D (6 bases). There are 14 residues in the CDR3. V was clipped by 8 bases and J by 0 bases, with 13 bases between them. CDR1 and CDR2 from the germline V gene are MNHNS and SASEGT. CDR3 residues: CASGRGQLNTEAFF. CDR3 in DNA: TGTGCCAGCGGAAGAGGACAGTTGAACACTGAAGCTTTCTTT.

The chain employs TRBV5-6 and TRBJ2-4; 8 positions agree with TRBD2. The trim removed 1 base at V and 10 bases at J, leaving 10 bases unmatched. The germline V gene has CDR1 SGHDT and CDR2 YYEEEE. CDR3 length: 15 amino acids. The CDR3 DNA reads TGTGCCAGCAGCTTGAGCGGGACTAGGGTGGTAATTCAGTACTTC. This gives the protein CASSLSGTRVVIQYF.

The CDR3 reads CASRGGSGLDTQYF. For the CDR3, the DNA is TGTGCCAGTAGGGGGGGCTCAGGGTTAGATACGCAGTATTTT. The chain uses TRBV6-5 and TRBJ2-3; tentative D call: TRBD2 (7 bases). V lost 9 bases and J 5 bases, leaving 18 bases between the germline ends. The germline V gene has CDR1 MNHEY and CDR2 SVGAGI. The CDR3 is 14 amino acids.

This chain joins TRBV4-1 and TRBJ1-3; TRBD1 is a possible D gene (6 bases). V was shortened by 1 base and J by 0 bases, with 10 bases between the two germline ends. Per germline, CDR1 MGHRA and CDR2 YSYEKL. This CDR3 region has 16 residues. CDR3 amino acids: CASSQGRGYSGNTIYF. In DNA form, the CDR3 reads TGCGCCAGCAGCCAAGGCAGGGGCTACTCTGGAAACACCATATATTTT.

With respect to this clone: Other DNA sequences in this sample translate to the same CDR3. The V and J genes are TRBV2 and TRBJ1-1; possibly TRBD1 for D (5 bases). Germline CDR1 reads SNHLY; CDR2 reads FYNNEI. V lost 7 bases to trimming and J lost 4 bases, with 7 bases between them. This CDR3 has 11 amino acids. CDR3 in DNA: TGTGCCAGCATAAGGGGCACTGAAGCTTTCTTT. Residues: CASIRGTEAFF.

In DNA form, the CDR3 reads TGTGCCAGCAGGACAGGCGGGTTGGTAACCCAGCATTTT. Residues: CASRTGGLVTQHF. J is TRBJ1-5 and V is TRBV28; a weak D match, TRBD1 (6 bases). The CDR3 spans 13 residues. Germline V gives CDR1 MDHEN, CDR2 SYDVKM. V was shortened by 6 bases and J by 11 bases, with 17 bases between the two germline ends.

The chain couples TRBV7-2 to TRBJ1-2; tentatively, D is TRBD1 (6 bases). V was clipped by 3 bases and J by 4 bases, with 9 bases between them. The CDR3 contains 13 residues. Looked up from germline, CDR1 is SGHTA and CDR2 is FQGNSA. DNA for the CDR3: TGTGCCAGCAGCTTCGACAGGAGCTATGGCTACACCTTC. It codes for CASSFDRSYGYTF.

V is TRBV5-4 and J is TRBJ2-2; 9 bases line up with TRBD2. V dropped 3 bases and J dropped 5; count of bases not matched to a gene: 5. This CDR3 is built from 15 residues. Germline CDR1 reads SGHNT; CDR2 reads YYREEE (reference sequence). In DNA form, the CDR3 reads TGTGCCAGCAGCTCGACTAGCGGAACAACCGGGGAGCTGTTTTTT. It translates to CASSSTSGTTGELFF. Based on the CDR3 plus reference TRBV5-4 and TRBJ2-2, the full variable domain is ETGVTQSPTHLIKTRGQQVTLRCSSQSGHNTVSWYQQALGQGPQFIFQYYREEENGRGNFPPRFSGLQFPNYSSELNVNALELDDSALYLCASSSTSGTTGELFFGEGSRLTVL.